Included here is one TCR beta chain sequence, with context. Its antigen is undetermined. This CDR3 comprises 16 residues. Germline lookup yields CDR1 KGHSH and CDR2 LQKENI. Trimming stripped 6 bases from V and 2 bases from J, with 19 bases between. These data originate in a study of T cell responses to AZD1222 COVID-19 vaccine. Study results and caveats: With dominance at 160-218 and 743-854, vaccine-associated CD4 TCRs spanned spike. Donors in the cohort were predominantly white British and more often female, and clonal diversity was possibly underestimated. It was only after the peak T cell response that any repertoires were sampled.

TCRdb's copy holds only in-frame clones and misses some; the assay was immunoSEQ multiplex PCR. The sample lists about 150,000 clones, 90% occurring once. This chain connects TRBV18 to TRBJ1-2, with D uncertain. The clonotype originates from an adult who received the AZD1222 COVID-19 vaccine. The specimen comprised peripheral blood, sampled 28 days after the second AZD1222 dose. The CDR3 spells CASSPWELTPNYGYTF. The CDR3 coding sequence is TGTGCCAGCTCCCCCTGGGAACTGACCCCCAACTATGGCTACACCTTC.